The 8 T cell receptor beta chains in this list originate from one sample, sequenced in a study of blood T cell repertoires in COVID-19. The assay was immunoSEQ multiplex PCR, and TCRdb's table has in-frame clones only and misses some. The sample consists of a few hundred thousand clones, about 86% of them appearing once. The sequenced sample consisted of PBMCs or T cells enriched from blood (not recorded which). The receptor set was obtained from a man in his thirties or forties with acute COVID-19.

This rearrangement joins TRBV6-5 to TRBJ2-7; 10 nucleotides match TRBD2. The germline V gene has CDR1 MNHEY and CDR2 SVGAGI. Trimming removed 8 bases from V and 6 bases from J; junction bases left unmatched: 10. The CDR3 length is 14 residues. DNA of the CDR3: TGTGCCAGCCACCCGAGCGGGGGGGCGTCCGAGCAGTACGTC. Residues: CASHPSGGASEQYV.

As concerns this clone: This may stem from a read error, because a much larger clone lies one nucleotide away. The gene calls are TRBV11-2 and TRBJ2-1; a weak D match, TRBD2 (6 bases). Germline V lookup: CDR1 SGHAT, CDR2 FQNNGV. The CDR3 covers 12 residues. The V end lost 3 bases, the J end lost 8 bases, and 8 bases lay between the germline ends. The CDR3 DNA reads TGTGCCAGCAGCTTGGTAGCGGATGAGCAGTTCTTC. Protein product: CASSLVADEQFF.

Worth noting for this clone: At one of its ends the junction is not consistent with the germline gene, which may arise from a read error. CDR3 residues: CASSLAAGHTNNEQFF. CDR3 in DNA: TGTGCTAGCAGCTTAGCGGCGGGCCACACAAACAATGAGCAGTTCTTC. The chain employs TRBV7-7 and TRBJ2-1; possible D gene TRBD2, 6 bases. The germline V gene encodes CDR1 SSHAT and CDR2 FNYEAQ (reference sequence). This CDR3 spans 16 amino acids. The full variable domain, in which reference TRBV7-7 and TRBJ2-1 provide the parts outside the CDR3, is GAGVSQSPRYKVTKRGQDVTLRCDPISSHATLYWYQQALGQGPEFLTYFNYEAQPDKSGLPSDRFSAERPEGSISTLTIQRTEQRDSAMYRCASSLAAGHTNNEQFFGPGTRLTVL.

The rearrangement uses TRBV12-3 or TRBV12-4 and TRBJ2-1, with D unresolved. The ends were cut back, 1 base at V and 9 bases at J, with 4 bases in the middle. The length of the CDR3 is 11 residues. CDR3 protein: CASSLGAEQFF. The CDR3 nucleotides are TGTGCCAGCAGTTTAGGGGCTGAGCAGTTCTTC.

The V and J genes are TRBV27 and TRBJ1-6; D is unresolved. This CDR3 has 14 residues. V lost 7 bases, J lost 9 bases, and 16 bases lay in between. CDR1 and CDR2 (germline): MNHEY, SMNVEV (reference sequence). DNA for the CDR3: TGTGCCAGCACGACTTTGGGTGGTGGTTCACCCCTCCACTTT. Its translation is CASTTLGGGSPLHF.

The gene calls are TRBV19 and TRBJ2-3, with a weak D call TRBD2 (5 bases). Trimming left V 4 bases short and J 3 bases short, with 8 bases between. Per the germline V gene, CDR1 is LNHDA and CDR2 is SQIVND (reference sequence). The CDR3 has 13 amino acids. In DNA form, the CDR3 reads TGTGCCAGTAGTAAAGCGGTTACAGATACGCAGTATTTT. As protein: CASSKAVTDTQYF.

The chain carries TRBV14 and TRBJ1-6; D is unresolved. The CDR3 has 14 amino acids. Trimming pared 5 bases from V and 6 bases from J, leaving 11 bases between. Germline values: CDR1 SGHDN, CDR2 FVKESK. The CDR3 is CASSTELLNSPLHF. CDR3 sequence (DNA): TGTGCCAGCAGCACCGAACTGCTTAATTCACCCCTCCACTTT. Drawing the rest from reference TRBV14 and TRBJ1-6, the complete variable domain is EAGVTQFPSHSVIEKGQTVTLRCDPISGHDNLYWYRRVMGKEIKFLLHFVKESKQDESGMPNNRFLAERTGGTYSTLKVQPAELEDSGVYFCASSTELLNSPLHFGNGTRLTVT.

The chain recombines TRBV9 with TRBJ1-6; D is unclear. The V gene's germline CDR1 is SGDLS and CDR2 YYNGEE. The CDR3 runs to 14 residues. V gave up 0 bases and J gave up 7 bases, with 8 bases separating them. The CDR3 loop reads CASSVDPGNSPLHF. The CDR3 bases are TGTGCCAGCAGCGTAGATCCGGGGAATTCACCCCTCCACTTT. Full variable domain (rest looked up from reference TRBV9 and TRBJ1-6): DSGVTQTPKHLITATGQRVTLRCSPRSGDLSVYWYQQSLDQGLQFLIQYYNGEERAKGNILERFSAQQFPDLHSELNLSSLELGDSALYFCASSVDPGNSPLHFGNGTRLTVT.